This record looks at one T cell receptor beta chain sequence and its context. Its antigen is still unknown. The CDR3 runs 15 residues. CDR1 is WNHNN, CDR2 SYGVQD, per germline (reference sequence). V gave up 3 bases and J gave up 1 base; unmatched junction bases: 1. The PCR made use of 60 Vbeta and 13 Jbeta primers. The protocol was immunoSEQ multiplex PCR, while the TCRdb copy is restricted to in-frame clones and leaves out a portion. The data hold 150,000 to 170,000 clones, with roughly three quarters observed a single time. This sample is part of a study of cytomegalovirus exposure and HLA in healthy donors. In the study overall: Unique TCRs from HLA-typed donors, 65 million to 85 million of them, were held in an early data release.

Whole-study findings and limits: Most CMV-associated TCR beta chains were later found to appear HLA-restricted.

Though probably carrying unrecorded immune exposures, donors were nominally healthy at sampling. Sequencing input: PBMCs. The chain recombines TRBV10-1 with TRBJ2-2; 8 positions match TRBD1. The receptor was derived from a young man in good health and CMV-seropositive. The CDR3 spells CASSDGTGNTGELFF. DNA of the CDR3: TGCGCCAGCAGTGATGGGACAGGGAACACCGGGGAGCTGTTTTTT.